This note documents a single TCR beta chain sequence. Its antigen remains unidentified. The CDR3 consists of 15 residues. V shed 4 bases and J shed 8 bases, with 20 bases lying between them. Per the germline V gene, CDR1 is ENHRY and CDR2 is SYGVKD. The study drew donors from healthy Caucasian individuals in Russia aged about 6 to 95. The record originates from a study of blood T cells in healthy people across ages. Study results and limitations: Because donor CMV status was unknown, expanded clonotype changes were possibly confounded. As naive T cell percentage varied, TCR beta diversity correlated strongly with it.

The second PCR ran roughly 6 to 12 cycles with a sample-barcoded 5' primer and J-beta primers. TCRdb independently ran MiXCR on the 5' RACE reads; one entry per CDR3 protein. The profile shows 1.5 million to 2 million distinct CDR3 sequences, 28% of them singletons. This receptor was identified in a woman in her twenties or thirties in good health. The source material was blood. V is TRBV10-3 and J is TRBJ1-2, with D perhaps matching TRBD1 (6 bases). The CDR3 DNA is TGTGCCATCAGTGGCCCCGACAGGATTCGGGGAGGCTACACCTTC. Translated: CAISGPDRIRGGYTF.